This T cell receptor (beta chain) was recorded in a study of T cells after posttransplantation cyclophosphamide. The protocol was immunoSEQ multiplex PCR, while the TCRdb copy is restricted to in-frame clones and leaves out a portion. Recorded here are 42,000 or so clones, none singletons. Trimming stripped 8 bases from V and 5 bases from J, with 21 bases between. The CDR3 loop spans 15 amino acids. The germline V gene encodes CDR1 MDHEN and CDR2 SYDVKM. This clone was picked up many times. Its antigen is undetermined. Study-wide results and limits: After PTCy, TRB diversity resembled that of CNI/methotrexate controls.

This clonotype was obtained from a woman aged 45-60 years in good health and a related stem cell transplant donor. Sequenced material: PBMCs. The J gene is TRBJ1-2, the V gene TRBV28, with a weak D call TRBD1 (6 bases). CDR3 loop: CASRAVQGSGYGYTF. The CDR3 DNA is TGTGCCAGCCGGGCGGTACAGGGATCAGGGTATGGCTACACCTTC.